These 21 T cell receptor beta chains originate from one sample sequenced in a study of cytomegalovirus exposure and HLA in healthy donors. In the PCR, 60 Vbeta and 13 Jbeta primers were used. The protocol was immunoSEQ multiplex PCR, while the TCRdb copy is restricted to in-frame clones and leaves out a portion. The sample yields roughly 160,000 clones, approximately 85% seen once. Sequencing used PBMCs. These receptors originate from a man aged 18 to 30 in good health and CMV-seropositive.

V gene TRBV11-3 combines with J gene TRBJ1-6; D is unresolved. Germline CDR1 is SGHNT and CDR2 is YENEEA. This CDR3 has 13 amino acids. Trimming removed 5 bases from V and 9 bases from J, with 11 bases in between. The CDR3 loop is CASSPNSGSPLHF. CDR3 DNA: TGTGCCAGCAGCCCGAATTCAGGTTCACCCCTCCACTTT.

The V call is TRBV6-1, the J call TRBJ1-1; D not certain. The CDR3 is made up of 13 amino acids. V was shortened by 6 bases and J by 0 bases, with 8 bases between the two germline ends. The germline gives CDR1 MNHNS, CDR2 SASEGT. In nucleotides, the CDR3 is TGTGCCAGCAGCTTTACAGTGAACACTGAAGCTTTCTTT. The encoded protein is CASSFTVNTEAFF.

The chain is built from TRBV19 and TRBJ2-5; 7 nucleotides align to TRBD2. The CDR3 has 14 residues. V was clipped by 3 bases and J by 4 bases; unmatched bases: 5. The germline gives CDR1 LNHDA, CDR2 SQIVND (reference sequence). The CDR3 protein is CASSITRGVETQYF. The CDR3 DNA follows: TGTGCCAGTAGTATTACTCGGGGGGTAGAGACCCAGTACTTC.

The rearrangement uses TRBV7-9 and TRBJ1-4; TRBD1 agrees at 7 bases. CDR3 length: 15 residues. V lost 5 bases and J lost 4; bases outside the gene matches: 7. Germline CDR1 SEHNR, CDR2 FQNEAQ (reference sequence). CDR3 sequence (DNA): TGTGCCAGCAGCATCCGGACAGGATATAATGAAAAACTGTTTTTT. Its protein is CASSIRTGYNEKLFF.

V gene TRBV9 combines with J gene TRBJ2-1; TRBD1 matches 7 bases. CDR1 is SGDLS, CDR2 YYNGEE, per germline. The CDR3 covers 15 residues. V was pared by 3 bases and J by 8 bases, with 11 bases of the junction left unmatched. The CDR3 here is CASSERGLDLDEQFF. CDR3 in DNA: TGTGCCAGCAGCGAGAGGGGGCTCGATTTGGATGAGCAGTTCTTC.

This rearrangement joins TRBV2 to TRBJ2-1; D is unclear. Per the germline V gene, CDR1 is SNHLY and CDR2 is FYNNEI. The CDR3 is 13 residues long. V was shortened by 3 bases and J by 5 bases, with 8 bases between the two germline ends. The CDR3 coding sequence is TGTGCCAGCAGTGAGGGCAGAAACAATGAGCAGTTCTTC. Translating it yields CASSEGRNNEQFF. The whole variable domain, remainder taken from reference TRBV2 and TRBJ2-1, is EPEVTQTPSHQVTQMGQEVILRCVPISNHLYFYWYRQILGQKVEFLVSFYNNEISEKSEIFDDQFSVERPDGSNFTLKIRSTKLEDSAMYFCASSEGRNNEQFFGPGTRLTVL.

The CDR3 DNA reads as TGCGCCAGCAGCTTGTCGGGCAGGGGGGAAAAACTGTTTTTT. Translated, it gives CASSLSGRGEKLFF. The chain recombines TRBV5-1 with TRBJ1-4, with 7 bases matching TRBD1. The CDR3 has 14 amino acids. The V and J ends lost 1 base and 8 bases, in that order; junction bases with no gene match: 5. CDR1 is SGHRS and CDR2 is YFSETQ in the germline V gene.

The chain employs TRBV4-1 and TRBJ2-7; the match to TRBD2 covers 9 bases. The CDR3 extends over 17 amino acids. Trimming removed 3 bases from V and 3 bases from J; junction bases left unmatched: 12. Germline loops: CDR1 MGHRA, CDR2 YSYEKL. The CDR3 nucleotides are TGCGCCAGCAGCCACCCCGGGGGGGCTAGCGGGGTCTACGAGCAGTACTTC. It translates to CASSHPGGASGVYEQYF.

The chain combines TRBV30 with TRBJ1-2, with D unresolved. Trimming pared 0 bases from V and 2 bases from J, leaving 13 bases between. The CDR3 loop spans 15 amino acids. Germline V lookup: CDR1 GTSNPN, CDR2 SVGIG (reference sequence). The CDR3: CAWSVSVRLNYGYTF. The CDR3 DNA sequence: TGTGCCTGGAGTGTTAGTGTCAGGTTAAACTATGGCTACACCTTC.

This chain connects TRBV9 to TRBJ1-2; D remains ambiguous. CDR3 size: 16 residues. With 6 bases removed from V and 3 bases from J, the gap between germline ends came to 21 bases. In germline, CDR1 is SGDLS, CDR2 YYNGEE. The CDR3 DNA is TGTGCCAGCACTCGTGCTGGGTCCCGACTGGACTATGGCTACACCTTC. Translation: CASTRAGSRLDYGYTF.

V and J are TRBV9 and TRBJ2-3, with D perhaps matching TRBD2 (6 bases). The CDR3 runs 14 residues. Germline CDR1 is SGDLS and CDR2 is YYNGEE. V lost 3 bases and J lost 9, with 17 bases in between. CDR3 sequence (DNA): TGTGCCAGCAGCGCCTACAACTGGGGGGAAACGCAGTATTTT. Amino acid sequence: CASSAYNWGETQYF.

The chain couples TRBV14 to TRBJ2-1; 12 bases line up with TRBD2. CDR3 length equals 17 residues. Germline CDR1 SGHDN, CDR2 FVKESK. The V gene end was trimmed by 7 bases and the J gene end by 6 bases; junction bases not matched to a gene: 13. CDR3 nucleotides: TGTGCCAGCACAACCTTGGACCGACTAGCGGGGGCCAATGAGCAGTTCTTC. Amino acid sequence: CASTTLDRLAGANEQFF.

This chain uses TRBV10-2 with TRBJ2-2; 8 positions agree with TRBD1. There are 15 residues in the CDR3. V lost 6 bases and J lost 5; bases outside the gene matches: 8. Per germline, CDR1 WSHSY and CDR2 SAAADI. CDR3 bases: TGCGCCAGCAGAGACGGACAGGGACAAACCGGGGAGCTGTTTTTT. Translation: CASRDGQGQTGELFF.

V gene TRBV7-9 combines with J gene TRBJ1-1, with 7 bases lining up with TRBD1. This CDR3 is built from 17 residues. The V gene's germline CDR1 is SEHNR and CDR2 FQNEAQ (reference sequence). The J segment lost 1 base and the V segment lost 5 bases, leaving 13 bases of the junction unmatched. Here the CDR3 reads CASSTTGPGQRNTEAFF. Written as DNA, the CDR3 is TGTGCCAGCAGCACGACAGGCCCGGGACAGAGGAACACTGAAGCTTTCTTT.

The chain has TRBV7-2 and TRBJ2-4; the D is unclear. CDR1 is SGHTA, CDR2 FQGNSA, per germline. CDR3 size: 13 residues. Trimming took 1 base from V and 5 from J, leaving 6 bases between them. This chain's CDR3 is CASSLEAENIQYF. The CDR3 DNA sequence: TGTGCCAGCAGCTTAGAGGCGGAAAACATTCAGTACTTC.

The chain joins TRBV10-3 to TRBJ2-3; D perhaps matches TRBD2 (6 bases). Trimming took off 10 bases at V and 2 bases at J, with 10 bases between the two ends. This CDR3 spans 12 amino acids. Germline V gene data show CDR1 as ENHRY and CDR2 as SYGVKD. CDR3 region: CARGTFTDTQYF. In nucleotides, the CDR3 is TGTGCCAGAGGGACTTTCACAGATACGCAGTATTTT.

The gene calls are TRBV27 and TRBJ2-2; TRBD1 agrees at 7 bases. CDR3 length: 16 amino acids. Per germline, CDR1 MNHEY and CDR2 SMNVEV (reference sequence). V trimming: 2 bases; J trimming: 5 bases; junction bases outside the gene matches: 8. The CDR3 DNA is TGTGCCAGCAGTTTAAGGGGACAGACCGGGACCGGGGAGCTGTTTTTT. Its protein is CASSLRGQTGTGELFF.

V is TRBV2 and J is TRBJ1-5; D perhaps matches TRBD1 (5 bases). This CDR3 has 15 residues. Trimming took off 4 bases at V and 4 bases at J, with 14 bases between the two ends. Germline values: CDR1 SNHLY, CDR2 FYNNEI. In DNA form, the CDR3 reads TGTGCCAGCAGTGTGGGAGGGGAGATAAATCAGCCCCAGCATTTT. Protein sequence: CASSVGGEINQPQHF.

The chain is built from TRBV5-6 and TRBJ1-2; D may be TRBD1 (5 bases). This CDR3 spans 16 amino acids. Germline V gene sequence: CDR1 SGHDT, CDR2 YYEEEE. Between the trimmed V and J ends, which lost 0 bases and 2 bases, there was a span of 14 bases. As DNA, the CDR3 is TGTGCCAGCAGCTTGGACCGGACAAGACGAAACTATGGCTACACCTTC. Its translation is CASSLDRTRRNYGYTF. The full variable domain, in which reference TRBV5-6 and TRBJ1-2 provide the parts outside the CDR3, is DAGVTQSPTHLIKTRGQQVTLRCSPKSGHDTVSWYQQALGQGPQFIFQYYEEEERQRGNFPDRFSGHQFPNYSSELNVNALLLGDSALYLCASSLDRTRRNYGYTFGSGTRLTVV.

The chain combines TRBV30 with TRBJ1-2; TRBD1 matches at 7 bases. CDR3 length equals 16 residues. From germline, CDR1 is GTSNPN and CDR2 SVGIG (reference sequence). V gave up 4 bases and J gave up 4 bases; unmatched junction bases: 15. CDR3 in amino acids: CAWNPYRTGYTYGYTF. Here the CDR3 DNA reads TGTGCCTGGAACCCTTACCGGACAGGTTACACCTATGGCTACACCTTC.

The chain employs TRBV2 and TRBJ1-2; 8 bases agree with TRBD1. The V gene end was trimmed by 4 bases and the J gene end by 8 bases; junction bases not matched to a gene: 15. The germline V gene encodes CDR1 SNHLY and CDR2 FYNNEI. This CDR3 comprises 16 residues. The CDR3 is CASSGGQGIASRGYTF. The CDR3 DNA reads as TGTGCCAGCAGTGGAGGACAGGGAATCGCGTCGCGAGGCTACACCTTC.